The sample holds a few counts of the clone carrying this T cell receptor (beta chain). The antigen is unknown. Ahead of thyroid surgery, no patient had received treatment of any kind. Original methodology: It was from CDR3 differences across clinicopathological groups that a distant-metastasis classifier for papillary thyroid cancer was built. TCRdb called clones again from the PCR reads with MiXCR. The V and J calls were determined by TCRdb, not by the authors. The profile covers some 26,000 clones, with about 3.9% appearing a single time and about 3.3% taken by the ten largest. The data are from a study of metastatic and nonmetastatic thyroid tumors. At the level of the study: Malignant and benign thyroid patients had repertoires compared in peripheral blood and tumor or nodule tissue.

Study-wide findings and caveats: Versus benign nodules, malignant thyroid tumors reportedly had significantly higher TCR beta diversity, in blood and tumor.

This CDR3 region has 15 residues. Germline assignment: CDR1 SGHRS and CDR2 YFSETQ. V dropped 5 bases and J dropped 0 bases, with 11 bases sitting between them. V usage is TRBV5-1 and J usage is TRBJ2-2, with D tentatively TRBD1 or TRBD2 (5 bases each). Sequences were obtained from blood. The origin of this receptor is a male donor with papillary thyroid cancer or a benign thyroid nodule (not recorded which). Some clones in this sample may be carry-over from other donors' samples. Here the CDR3 DNA reads TGCGCCAGCAGGGGACGAAACCCGAACACCGGGGAGCTGTTTTTT. The encoded protein is CASRGRNPNTGELFF.